The 32 T cell receptor beta chains below were found in one sample sequenced in a study of early T cells in non-severe SARS-CoV-2 infection. MiXCR, applied by TCRdb to the 5' RACE reads, yields one record per CDR3 protein. The repertoire holds 43,000 or so distinct CDR3 sequences, with roughly 7% as singletons. The material sequenced was whole blood. These receptors were collected from an adult who was a healthcare worker with PCR-confirmed SARS-CoV-2 infection or an uninfected control (not recorded which).

This clonotype came up a few times. This chain uses TRBV12-3 or TRBV12-4 with TRBJ1-2; 7 nucleotides match TRBD1. The CDR3 consists of 13 residues. V lost 6 bases to trimming and J lost 4 bases; unmatched junction nucleotides: 5. This CDR3 is CASRRTGLYGYTF. DNA for the CDR3: TGTGCCAGCAGGAGGACAGGACTCTATGGCTACACCTTC.

At least ten counts were recorded for this clonotype. The chain joins TRBV6-6 to TRBJ2-7, with 13 bases lining up with TRBD2. CDR1 is MNHNY and CDR2 is SVGAGI in the germline V gene (reference sequence). The CDR3 is made up of 16 amino acids. V shed 5 bases, J shed 0 bases, and the junction held 4 bases outside the gene matches. The DNA for the CDR3 is TGTGCCAGCAGTCGGACTAGCGGGGGCCTCTCCTACGAGCAGTACTTC. Its protein product is CASSRTSGGLSYEQYF.

This clonotype showed up many times. The chain employs TRBV12-3 or TRBV12-4 and TRBJ1-2; TRBD1 might be the D (5 bases). Trimming stripped 10 bases from V and 6 bases from J, with 21 bases between. The CDR3 extends over 14 amino acids. The CDR3 loop reads CATTSHSRADGYTF. The DNA of the CDR3 is TGTGCCACCACATCTCACTCCAGGGCCGATGGCTACACCTTC.

This clonotype occurred many times. J is TRBJ2-2 and V is TRBV20-1, with no clear D. The length of the CDR3 is 21 residues. V shed 4 bases and J shed 1 base, with 31 bases lying between them. Looked up from germline, CDR1 is DFQATT and CDR2 is SNEGSKA (reference sequence). The CDR3 sequence: CSAKIFNLWGSVEMNTGELFF. The DNA of the CDR3 is TGCAGTGCTAAAATCTTCAACCTGTGGGGTTCCGTTGAAATGAACACCGGGGAGCTGTTTTTT.

The sample holds a few counts of this clonotype. The V gene is TRBV4-3, the J gene TRBJ2-3; D gene unclear. V was clipped by 3 bases and J by 6 bases, with 13 bases between them. The CDR3 length is 14 residues. The germline CDR1 and CDR2 sequences are LGHNA and YSLEER. In DNA, the CDR3 is TGCGCCAGCAGCCAGCTTACAAATGGGGATACGCAGTATTTT. The encoded protein is CASSQLTNGDTQYF.

This clonotype appeared a few times. The chain carries TRBV11-2 and TRBJ2-7; D remains ambiguous. The CDR3 is 14 amino acids. CDR1 is SGHAT and CDR2 is FQNNGV in the germline V gene. V lost 3 bases to trimming and J lost 1 base, with 10 bases between them. This chain's CDR3 is CASSFGPRSYEQYF. The CDR3 DNA follows: TGTGCCAGCAGCTTCGGTCCGCGTTCCTACGAGCAGTACTTC.

The J gene is TRBJ2-7, the V gene TRBV15; TRBD2 might be the D (5 bases). CDR3 length equals 15 residues. Germline V gives CDR1 LNHNV, CDR2 YYDKDF (reference sequence). V lost 0 bases and J lost 2, with 11 bases in between. In nucleotides, the CDR3 is TGTGCCACCAGCAGAGACCGAGGGTTCACCTACGAGCAGTACTTC. Its translation is CATSRDRGFTYEQYF. Supplemented by reference TRBV15 and TRBJ2-7, the full variable domain reads DAMVIQNPRYQVTQFGKPVTLSCSQTLNHNVMYWYQQKSSQAPKLLFHYYDKDFNNEADTPDNFQSRRPNTSFCFLDIRSPGLGDTAMYLCATSRDRGFTYEQYFGPGTRLTVT.

This clonotype was recorded many times. The J gene is TRBJ1-2, the V gene TRBV3-1, with D possibly TRBD1 on 5 matching bases. The CDR3 consists of 16 residues. With 0 bases removed from V and 8 bases from J, the gap between germline ends came to 19 bases. Looked up from germline, CDR1 is LGHDT and CDR2 is YNNKEL (reference sequence). CDR3 sequence (DNA): TGTGCCAGCAGCCAAGATCTCGACCGGCCAGGGAAGGGCTACACCTTC. Residues: CASSQDLDRPGKGYTF.

This clonotype has just a few counts. The chain recombines TRBV4-2 with TRBJ2-7, with D possibly called TRBD1 or TRBD2 (5 bases each). Trimming left V 2 bases short and J 6 bases short, with 17 bases between. The CDR3 has 15 amino acids. Looked up from germline, CDR1 is LGHNA and CDR2 is YNFKEQ. This CDR3 is CASSQSIGVGVEQYF. As DNA, the CDR3 is TGTGCCAGCAGCCAATCTATCGGTGTGGGGGTCGAGCAGTACTTC.

This clonotype was seen repeatedly, ten times or more. The genes are TRBV28 and TRBJ2-7, with 10 positions matching TRBD1. This CDR3 contains 14 residues. CDR1 and CDR2 (germline): MDHEN, SYDVKM. V lost 2 bases and J lost 7; bases outside the gene matches: 5. The CDR3 reads CASSLAGQGGEQYF. In DNA form, the CDR3 reads TGTGCCAGCAGTTTAGCAGGACAGGGGGGGGAGCAGTACTTC.

This clonotype was counted a few times. V usage is TRBV2 and J usage is TRBJ1-1; no definite D call. Per germline, CDR1 SNHLY and CDR2 FYNNEI. Trimming stripped 8 bases from V and 11 bases from J, with 21 bases between. This CDR3 has 13 amino acids. CDR3 sequence reads: CASLFRRDMPAFF. CDR3 sequence (DNA): TGTGCCAGCCTTTTCAGACGCGACATGCCGGCTTTCTTT.

The gene calls are TRBV7-2 and TRBJ2-1; D perhaps matches TRBD1 (5 bases). This CDR3 is built from 14 residues. V gave up 5 bases and J gave up 8 bases, with 16 bases separating them. From germline, CDR1 is SGHTA and CDR2 FQGNSA. CDR3 sequence: CASSTDRIIDEQFF. In DNA, the CDR3 is TGTGCCAGCAGCACAGACAGAATTATCGATGAGCAGTTCTTC.

V gene TRBV20-1 combines with J gene TRBJ1-2; D possibly corresponds to TRBD1 (5 bases). Germline CDR1 reads DFQATT; CDR2 reads SNEGSKA (reference sequence). The CDR3 extends over 13 amino acids. The germline V and J ends were trimmed by 3 bases and 4 bases, with 12 bases remaining between them. The CDR3 protein is CSASSQGGYGYTF. CDR3 DNA: TGCAGTGCTAGTTCGCAGGGCGGCTATGGCTACACCTTC.

This clonotype was picked up a small number of times. The genes are TRBV29-1 and TRBJ1-1, with D possibly TRBD1 on 6 matching bases. The CDR3 extends over 13 amino acids. Germline V lookup: CDR1 SQVTM, CDR2 ANQGSEA. Trimming removed 3 bases at V and 3 bases at J, with 11 bases between. CDR3 nucleotides: TGCAGCGTTGAGGGGGGCTTCCACACTGAAGCTTTCTTT. Translating gives CSVEGGFHTEAFF.

This clonotype was observed at least ten times. The chain joins TRBV20-1 to TRBJ2-3; 7 nucleotides agree with TRBD2. The CDR3 runs to 13 residues. Germline assignment: CDR1 DFQATT and CDR2 SNEGSKA (reference sequence). V lost 7 bases to trimming and J lost 3 bases; unmatched junction nucleotides: 7. The CDR3 coding sequence is TGCAGTGGGGCTAGCGGCCTAACAGATACGCAGTATTTT. Translating gives CSGASGLTDTQYF.

This clonotype showed up many times. The chain is built from TRBV15 and TRBJ1-5; tentatively, D is TRBD1 (6 bases). This CDR3 has 15 residues. Per the germline V gene, CDR1 is LNHNV and CDR2 is YYDKDF (reference sequence). Trimming removed 0 bases at V and 8 bases at J, with 14 bases between. The CDR3 nucleotides are TGTGCCACCAGCAGAGATCCCCGGGCAGGGGAGCCCCAGCATTTT. This sequence encodes CATSRDPRAGEPQHF.

This clonotype was seen ten or more times. CDR3 in DNA: TGTGCCAGCAGATATACAGGGATGAACACTGAAGCTTTCTTT. Its translation: CASRYTGMNTEAFF. V and J are TRBV12-3 or TRBV12-4 and TRBJ1-1, with D perhaps TRBD1 (6 bases). V was pared by 6 bases and J by 0 bases, with 11 bases between. The CDR3 consists of 14 residues.

This clonotype was seen many times. The chain links TRBV5-1 to TRBJ1-2, with D possibly being TRBD1 (6 bases). CDR3 length equals 13 residues. Germline-derived CDR1 and CDR2 are SGHRS and YFSETQ. Trimming removed 4 bases at V and 4 bases at J, with 11 bases between. The CDR3, as DNA: TGCGCCAGCAGCCACGGACAGATCTATGGCTACACCTTC. Protein sequence: CASSHGQIYGYTF.

J is TRBJ1-5 and V is TRBV5-6, with D unresolved. Trimming removed 4 bases from V and 5 bases from J, with 10 bases in between. Germline V lookup: CDR1 SGHDT, CDR2 YYEEEE. This CDR3 has 13 amino acids. CDR3: CASSTRAYQPQHF. For the CDR3, the DNA is TGTGCCAGCAGCACGAGGGCTTATCAGCCCCAGCATTTT.

With respect to this clonotype: With a much larger clone just one base away, this may be a read error. This chain links TRBV25-1 with TRBJ2-7; the D is unclear. Trimming cost V 8 bases and J 5 bases, with 22 bases left between them. Germline-derived CDR1 and CDR2 are MGHDK and SYGVNS. The CDR3 runs 15 residues. CDR3 sequence reads: CASCTYGHLGDEQYF. The CDR3 DNA sequence: TGTGCCAGCTGTACTTACGGGCACTTAGGCGACGAGCAGTACTTC.

This clonotype was detected ten times or more. CDR3 amino acids: CASGTGVSYNEQFF. CDR3 nucleotides: TGTGCCAGCGGGACAGGGGTGTCCTACAATGAGCAGTTCTTC. The chain combines TRBV6-5 with TRBJ2-1, with 10 bases aligning to TRBD1. Per germline, CDR1 MNHEY and CDR2 SVGAGI. V gave up 8 bases and J gave up 1 base; unmatched junction bases: 2. The CDR3 sequence is 14 residues long.

This chain joins TRBV4-3 and TRBJ1-6, with 8 bases fitting TRBD1. The CDR3 is 14 residues long. Germline values: CDR1 LGHNA, CDR2 YSLEER. V was pared by 2 bases and J by 10 bases, with 4 bases of the junction left unmatched. CDR3: CASSQTGGDSPLHF. The CDR3 DNA follows: TGCGCCAGCAGCCAAACAGGGGGTGACTCACCCCTCCACTTT.

To note about this clonotype: One junction end does not reproduce the germline sequence, and a read error may be involved. J is TRBJ2-1 and V is TRBV7-7; D remains unclear. CDR1 SSHAT and CDR2 FNYEAQ come from the germline V gene (reference sequence). CDR3 length: 13 amino acids. Here the CDR3 reads CASSPSRNTLQFF. CDR3 sequence (DNA): TGTGCTAGCAGCCCTTCCCGCAATACCTTGCAGTTCTTC.

V usage is TRBV7-9 and J usage is TRBJ2-1; either TRBD1 or TRBD2 may fit D (6 bases each). The CDR3 has 11 amino acids. V lost 10 bases to trimming and J lost 9 bases, with 13 bases between them. Germline V gives CDR1 SEHNR, CDR2 FQNEAQ (reference sequence). Here the CDR3 DNA reads TGTGCCACCGGGGGCTGGAGTGAGCAGTTCTTC. This sequence encodes CATGGWSEQFF.

The chain recombines TRBV27 with TRBJ1-2; tentatively, D is TRBD1 (6 bases). CDR1 MNHEY and CDR2 SMNVEV come from the germline V gene (reference sequence). The germline V and J ends were trimmed by 8 bases and 4 bases, with 17 bases remaining between them. This CDR3 region has 14 residues. The CDR3 reads CASARDQGFYGYTF. The CDR3, as DNA: TGTGCCAGCGCAAGAGACCAGGGGTTCTATGGCTACACCTTC.

The chain uses TRBV18 and TRBJ2-7; 8 nucleotides match TRBD1. Germline V lookup: CDR1 KGHSH, CDR2 LQKENI. The CDR3 consists of 16 residues. The V and J ends lost 0 bases and 3 bases, in that order; junction bases with no gene match: 7. The CDR3 coding sequence is TGTGCCAGCTCACCACCATTTGGGACAGGCGTCTACGAGCAGTACTTC. Protein product: CASSPPFGTGVYEQYF.

This clonotype has only a few counts. The genes are TRBV10-1 and TRBJ2-3, with TRBD2 identical over 12 bases. Germline CDR1 and CDR2: WNHNN and SYGVQD (reference sequence). The CDR3 extends over 15 amino acids. With 8 bases clipped from V and 0 bases from J, the junction kept 3 bases outside the gene matches. CDR3 in DNA: TGCGCCAGCGGCGGGACTAGCGGGAGCACAGATACGCAGTATTTT. Its protein is CASGGTSGSTDTQYF.

In its sample, this clonotype was seen many times. The chain links TRBV6-6 to TRBJ1-4, with 7 bases lining up with TRBD1. V gave up 7 bases and J gave up 2 bases; unmatched junction bases: 10. The V gene's germline CDR1 is MNHNY and CDR2 SVGAGI (reference sequence). The CDR3 contains 16 residues. The CDR3 loop reads CASNDRVLETNEKLFF. CDR3 DNA: TGTGCCAGCAATGACAGGGTACTGGAGACTAATGAAAAACTGTTTTTT.

This clonotype was counted only a few times. The chain is built from TRBV28 and TRBJ2-3; TRBD2 agrees at 9 bases. The CDR3 runs to 15 residues. J was trimmed by 4 bases and V by 2 bases; bases with no gene match: 4. Germline CDR1 and CDR2: MDHEN and SYDVKM. DNA of the CDR3: TGTGCCAGCAGTTTACCGGGCGGGGGGGCAGATACGCAGTATTTT. This gives the protein CASSLPGGGADTQYF.

This clonotype was seen many times. The chain combines TRBV27 with TRBJ2-3, with D perhaps TRBD2 (5 bases). Germline V gene sequence: CDR1 MNHEY, CDR2 SMNVEV (reference sequence). V was trimmed by 0 bases and J by 2 bases, leaving 9 bases between them. The CDR3 runs to 15 residues. CDR3: CASSLSGIATDTQYF. In nucleotides, the CDR3 is TGTGCCAGCAGTTTATCCGGGATTGCCACAGATACGCAGTATTTT.

This clonotype was detected only a few times. Written as DNA, the CDR3 is TGTGCCAGCAGTTACGCTAGCGGGGGTTCCCCAGATACGCAGTATTTT. Translating gives CASSYASGGSPDTQYF. The chain employs TRBV6-6 and TRBJ2-3; TRBD2 agrees at 10 bases. Germline V gene data show CDR1 as MNHNY and CDR2 as SVGAGI (reference sequence). V lost 2 bases to trimming and J lost 4 bases; unmatched junction nucleotides: 6. The CDR3 has 16 amino acids.

The chain recombines TRBV5-4 with TRBJ2-7; maybe TRBD1 (5 bases). Looked up from germline, CDR1 is SGHNT and CDR2 is YYREEE (reference sequence). This CDR3 region has 13 residues. V lost 3 bases, J lost 3 bases, and 10 bases lay in between. DNA for the CDR3: TGTGCCAGCAGCTCACAGGTTAGCTACGAGCAGTACTTC. Translation: CASSSQVSYEQYF.